This T cell receptor beta chain was sequenced in a study of T cells after posttransplantation cyclophosphamide. Findings and caveats of the study: Donor CD8+ memory clones often dominated recipient blood repertoires at later times. After PTCy, TRB diversity resembled that of CNI/methotrexate controls. Blood and skin or GI T cell repertoires showed limited TRB overlap.

In this sample, this clone turned up once. Its cognate antigen is unknown. Germline CDR1 is SQVTM and CDR2 is ANQGSEA. V dropped 5 bases and J dropped 9 bases, with 16 bases sitting between them. The CDR3 length is 12 residues. This table comes from immunoSEQ multiplex PCR, and its TCRdb copy is limited to in-frame clones, with some not included. The table has 45,000 to 65,000 clones, 94% seen once. The V and J genes are TRBV29-1 and TRBJ1-1; D is perhaps TRBD1 (5 bases). Sequencing used PBMCs. The receptor's source is a woman in her twenties or thirties in good health and a related stem cell transplant donor. The chain's CDR3 is CSVRDVGGKAFF. CDR3 coding DNA: TGCAGCGTTCGGGACGTGGGGGGGAAAGCTTTCTTT.